This T cell receptor beta chain appears in the sequencing data of a study of CD8 T cells in ankylosing spondylitis. Study outcomes and limitations: There was a TCR beta motif, made of eight highly homologous variants, that appeared characteristic of ankylosing spondylitis blood. Reports say disease-linked clones showed up significantly more in matched ankylosing spondylitis synovial fluid.

The CDR3 has 15 residues. CDR1 is LGHNA, CDR2 YSLEER, per germline. The germline V and J ends were trimmed by 1 base and 5 bases, with 11 bases remaining between them. TCRdb independently ran MiXCR on the 5' RACE reads; one entry per CDR3 protein. This table has about 800,000 distinct CDR3 sequences, roughly 12% appearing once. This clonotype came up a few times. Its specificity is not known. The chain is built from TRBV4-3 and TRBJ1-4, with D hard to call. Sequenced material: blood, either unsorted or a sorted T cell fraction (not recorded which). This clonotype originated in a male donor with ankylosing spondylitis. CDR3 sequence: CASSQGLSRNEKLFF. The CDR3 DNA reads TGCGCCAGCAGCCAAGGACTGTCAAGGAATGAAAAACTGTTTTTT.